Below are 25 T cell receptor beta chains sequenced from a single sample in a study of blood T cell dynamics during melanoma immunotherapy. The sample's time point: pre-treatment baseline. Assay used: immunoSEQ multiplex PCR; TCRdb lists only in-frame clones, some missing. The data hold more than 10,000 clones, with 70% to 90% observed a single time. Sequencing was performed on blood, taken from a patient treated with checkpoint blockade. The receptors here all came from a human donor with melanoma.

The gene calls are TRBV10-3 and TRBJ2-4, with 9 bases that match TRBD2. This CDR3 spans 15 amino acids. From germline, CDR1 is ENHRY and CDR2 SYGVKD. Germline trimming cut 2 bases from V and 12 bases from J; bases unmatched to any gene: 11. The CDR3 DNA follows: TGTGCCATCAGTGAGGCAGCGGGGGGCCGGAGGAATCAGTACTTC. This sequence encodes CAISEAAGGRRNQYF.

The chain recombines TRBV4-3 with TRBJ2-7; 12 nucleotides line up with TRBD2. V lost 4 bases, J lost 4 bases, and 8 bases stayed unmatched. The germline gives CDR1 LGHNA, CDR2 YSLEER. There are 16 residues in the CDR3. The CDR3 spells CASSPSGGVATYEQYF. CDR3 nucleotides: TGCGCCAGCAGCCCTAGCGGGGGGGTAGCTACATACGAGCAGTACTTC.

The rearrangement joins TRBV4-2 to TRBJ2-7; 7 positions match TRBD1. This CDR3 is built from 15 residues. The V gene's germline CDR1 is LGHNA and CDR2 YNFKEQ. The V and J ends lost 1 base and 0 bases, in that order; junction bases with no gene match: 3. The CDR3 DNA reads as TGTGCCAGCAGCCAAGCCAGGGGGATCTCCTACGAGCAGTACTTC. This codes for CASSQARGISYEQYF.

The V gene is TRBV19, the J gene TRBJ2-1; the match to TRBD1 covers 8 bases. The CDR3 runs to 13 residues. Germline CDR1 is LNHDA and CDR2 is SQIVND (reference sequence). V was pared by 4 bases and J by 8 bases, with 4 bases of the junction left unmatched. CDR3: CASSRTGLDEQFF. The CDR3 DNA reads as TGTGCCAGTAGTAGGACAGGGCTCGATGAGCAGTTCTTC.

The V and J genes are TRBV28 and TRBJ2-3; D call uncertain. Germline loops: CDR1 MDHEN, CDR2 SYDVKM. This CDR3 comprises 12 residues. V lost 2 bases and J lost 0, with 0 bases in between. The CDR3 region has the DNA TGTGCCAGCAGTTTAAGCACAGATACGCAGTATTTT. As protein: CASSLSTDTQYF.

V gene TRBV5-6 combines with J gene TRBJ2-5; no reliable D call. This CDR3 is 14 amino acids long. The V gene lost 2 bases and the J gene lost 0 bases, with 8 bases spanning the gap. Germline lookup yields CDR1 SGHDT and CDR2 YYEEEE. The CDR3 region is CASSFRSYQETQYF. The CDR3 region has the DNA TGTGCCAGCAGCTTTCGGTCGTACCAAGAGACCCAGTACTTC.

This clone has just one count. Other nucleotide sequences from this sample produce the same CDR3. The J gene is TRBJ2-2, the V gene TRBV11-2, with a weak D call TRBD1 (6 bases). This CDR3 region has 15 residues. V was pared by 6 bases and J by 5 bases, with 16 bases between. Germline values: CDR1 SGHAT, CDR2 FQNNGV. The CDR3 nucleotides read TGTGCCAGCAGGCGTTTAGGGGGTCGGACCGGGGAGCTGTTTTTT. It codes for CASRRLGGRTGELFF.

The chain combines TRBV6-5 with TRBJ2-7, with 12 nucleotides matching TRBD2. Per germline, CDR1 MNHEY and CDR2 SVGAGI. V was clipped by 7 bases and J by 6 bases; unmatched bases: 10. The CDR3 is made up of 15 amino acids. CDR3 residues: CASIKGPGLAGEQYF. The CDR3 DNA reads TGTGCCAGCATTAAGGGTCCGGGACTAGCGGGCGAGCAGTACTTC.

This chain joins TRBV7-2 and TRBJ2-5, with TRBD1 matching over 10 bases. The trim removed 4 bases at V and 5 bases at J, leaving 10 bases unmatched. Germline-derived CDR1 and CDR2 are SGHTA and FQGNSA. This CDR3 spans 16 amino acids. Here the CDR3 reads CASSSDRTGGPETQYF. CDR3 DNA: TGTGCCAGCAGCTCAGACCGGACAGGGGGACCGGAGACCCAGTACTTC.

The rearrangement links TRBV7-2 to TRBJ1-2; D remains ambiguous. The germline gives CDR1 SGHTA, CDR2 FQGNSA. V lost 0 bases to trimming and J lost 8 bases, with 19 bases between them. The CDR3 has 16 amino acids. CDR3 coding DNA: TGTGCCAGCAGCTTAGCGCCCGGGAGGTCCCGTGAAGGCTACACCTTC. Its translation: CASSLAPGRSREGYTF.

In this sample, this clone turned up a few times. V gene TRBV9 combines with J gene TRBJ1-1; D remains ambiguous. The CDR3 runs to 14 residues. CDR1 is SGDLS, CDR2 YYNGEE, per germline. Trimming removed 3 bases at V and 1 base at J, with 10 bases between. The CDR3 loop is CASSGGLQNTEAFF. Written as DNA, the CDR3 is TGTGCCAGCAGCGGCGGACTCCAGAACACTGAAGCTTTCTTT.

The chain uses TRBV4-3 and TRBJ1-1, with TRBD1 matching 7 bases. The CDR3 has 15 amino acids. J gave up 1 base and V 3 bases, and 5 bases lay outside the gene matches. Germline lookup yields CDR1 LGHNA and CDR2 YSLEER. The CDR3 reads CASSQSQGGNTEAFF. In DNA form, the CDR3 reads TGCGCCAGCAGCCAGTCCCAGGGGGGGAACACTGAAGCTTTCTTT.

This chain connects TRBV25-1 to TRBJ2-1, with 14 bases matching TRBD2. Per germline, CDR1 MGHDK and CDR2 SYGVNS. V was clipped by 3 bases and J by 4 bases; unmatched bases: 2. This CDR3 region has 16 residues. CDR3 sequence: CASSDGLAGGYNEQFF. In nucleotides, the CDR3 is TGTGCCAGCAGTGACGGACTAGCGGGGGGTTACAATGAGCAGTTCTTC.

This clone was detected only once. This rearrangement joins TRBV6-6 to TRBJ2-3; D gene ambiguous. This CDR3 is 14 amino acids long. Germline values: CDR1 MNHNY, CDR2 SVGAGI (reference sequence). The germline V and J ends were trimmed by 0 bases and 4 bases, with 8 bases remaining between them. The CDR3 sequence is CASSYSIPADTQYF. CDR3 sequence (DNA): TGTGCCAGCAGTTACTCGATTCCGGCAGATACGCAGTATTTT.

J is TRBJ1-2 and V is TRBV5-4, with TRBD1 matching 7 bases. The germline V gene encodes CDR1 SGHNT and CDR2 YYREEE (reference sequence). The trim removed 0 bases at V and 4 bases at J, leaving 6 bases unmatched. The CDR3 loop spans 15 amino acids. The CDR3 nucleotides read TGTGCCAGCAGCTTGGTGGGACAGAGGGGCTATGGCTACACCTTC. Translating gives CASSLVGQRGYGYTF. Supplemented by reference TRBV5-4 and TRBJ1-2, the full variable domain reads ETGVTQSPTHLIKTRGQQVTLRCSSQSGHNTVSWYQQALGQGPQFIFQYYREEENGRGNFPPRFSGLQFPNYSSELNVNALELDDSALYLCASSLVGQRGYGYTFGSGTRLTVV.

This chain connects TRBV19 to TRBJ2-5; D may be TRBD1 (6 bases). Germline V gene sequence: CDR1 LNHDA, CDR2 SQIVND (reference sequence). The ends were cut back, 4 bases at V and 11 bases at J, with 17 bases in the middle. This CDR3 has 13 amino acids. CDR3 sequence (DNA): TGTGCCAGTAGTAATATCAGGGGAAGGGAGCAGTACTTC. It is translated as CASSNIRGREQYF.

The V call is TRBV5-6, the J call TRBJ2-2; 8 bases agree with TRBD2. J gave up 7 bases and V 0 bases, and 5 bases lay outside the gene matches. The CDR3 contains 15 residues. The germline V gene encodes CDR1 SGHDT and CDR2 YYEEEE. The CDR3 DNA reads as TGTGCCAGCAGCTTGGCGGGGGGGCCTGGCGGGGAGCTGTTTTTT. Residues: CASSLAGGPGGELFF.

The chain links TRBV2 to TRBJ1-2, with 8 bases matching TRBD1. Germline CDR1 SNHLY, CDR2 FYNNEI. The V gene end was trimmed by 2 bases and the J gene end by 5 bases; junction bases not matched to a gene: 4. The CDR3 spans 14 residues. CDR3 in DNA: TGTGCCAGCAGTGAACAGGGGGCAGCATATGGCTACACCTTC. The encoded protein is CASSEQGAAYGYTF.

This rearrangement joins TRBV5-3 to TRBJ1-5, with 7 bases matching TRBD1. TRBV5-3 is marked as an open reading frame, function uncertain. J lost 5 bases, V lost 4 bases, and 9 bases had no gene match. CDR3 length: 15 amino acids. The CDR3 spells CARSPIDRVYQPQHF. CDR3 DNA sequence: TGTGCCAGAAGCCCCATCGACAGGGTGTATCAGCCCCAGCATTTT.

The chain links TRBV6-1 to TRBJ1-6; D remains ambiguous. The CDR3 covers 15 residues. Germline CDR1 is MNHNS and CDR2 is SASEGT. Trimming stripped 4 bases from V and 3 bases from J, with 10 bases between. The CDR3 loop reads CASSATTDYNSPLHF. DNA of the CDR3: TGTGCCAGCAGTGCCACGACGGACTATAATTCACCCCTCCACTTT.

J is TRBJ2-1 and V is TRBV7-9; 7 bases agree with TRBD2. The CDR3 covers 15 residues. Germline CDR1 reads SEHNR; CDR2 reads FQNEAQ (reference sequence). J lost 7 bases, V lost 0 bases, and 6 bases had no gene match. This chain's CDR3 is CASSLARLGGNEQFF. The CDR3 coding sequence is TGTGCCAGCAGCTTAGCGAGACTCGGGGGGAATGAGCAGTTCTTC.

V and J are TRBV30 and TRBJ2-2, with TRBD2 as a possible D gene (6 bases). Per germline, CDR1 GTSNPN and CDR2 SVGIG (reference sequence). The CDR3 is 14 residues long. V lost 4 bases, J lost 1 base, and 10 bases lay in between. The CDR3 region has the DNA TGTGCCTGGACCGGGACTGGGAACACCGGGGAGCTGTTTTTT. Amino acid sequence: CAWTGTGNTGELFF.

The chain links TRBV20-1 to TRBJ2-7; the match to TRBD1 covers 10 bases. Germline V lookup: CDR1 DFQATT, CDR2 SNEGSKA (reference sequence). The CDR3 consists of 11 residues. Trimming cost V 6 bases and J 10 bases; bases outside gene matches: 6. The CDR3 spells CSALGQGVQYF. The CDR3 DNA reads TGCAGTGCATTAGGACAGGGGGTCCAGTACTTC.

This clone occurred a few times. CDR3 region: CASSRQGGEQYF. The CDR3 region has the DNA TGCGCCAGCAGCCGTCAGGGTGGCGAGCAGTACTTC. The chain recombines TRBV5-1 with TRBJ2-7, with a possible D match to TRBD1 (5 bases). The germline V gene has CDR1 SGHRS and CDR2 YFSETQ. The CDR3 spans 12 residues. Trimming took off 4 bases at V and 6 bases at J, with 11 bases between the two ends.

The J gene is TRBJ2-7, the V gene TRBV11-2; tentatively, D is TRBD1 (6 bases). The CDR3 runs to 12 residues. Between the trimmed V and J ends, which lost 6 bases and 3 bases, there was a span of 9 bases. Germline loops: CDR1 SGHAT, CDR2 FQNNGV. CDR3: CASSTGFYEQYF. The CDR3 nucleotides are TGTGCCAGCAGTACAGGGTTCTACGAGCAGTACTTC.